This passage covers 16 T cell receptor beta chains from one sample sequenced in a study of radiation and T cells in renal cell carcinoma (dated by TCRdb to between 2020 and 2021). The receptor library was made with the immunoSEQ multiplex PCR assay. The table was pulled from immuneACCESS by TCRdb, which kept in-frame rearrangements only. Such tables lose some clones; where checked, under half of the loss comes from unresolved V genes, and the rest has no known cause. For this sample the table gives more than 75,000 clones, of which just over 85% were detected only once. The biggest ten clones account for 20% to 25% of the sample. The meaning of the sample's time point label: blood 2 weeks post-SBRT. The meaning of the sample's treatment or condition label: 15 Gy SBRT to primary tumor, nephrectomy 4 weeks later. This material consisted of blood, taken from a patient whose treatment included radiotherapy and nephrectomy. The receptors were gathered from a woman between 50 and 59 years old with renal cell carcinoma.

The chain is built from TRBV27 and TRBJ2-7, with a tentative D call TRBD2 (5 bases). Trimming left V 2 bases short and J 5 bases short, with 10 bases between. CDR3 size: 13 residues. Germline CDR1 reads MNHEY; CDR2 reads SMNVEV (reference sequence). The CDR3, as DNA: TGTGCCAGCAGTTTAGGTTCGGGGAACGAGCAGTACTTC. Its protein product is CASSLGSGNEQYF.

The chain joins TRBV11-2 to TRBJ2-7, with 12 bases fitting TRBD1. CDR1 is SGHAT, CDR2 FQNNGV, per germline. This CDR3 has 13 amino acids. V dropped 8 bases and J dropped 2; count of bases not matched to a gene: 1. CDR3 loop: CASGTGGPYEQYF. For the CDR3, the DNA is TGTGCCAGCGGGACAGGGGGCCCCTACGAGCAGTACTTC.

The CDR3 coding sequence is TGTGCCAGCAGCTTCCAGGGCAACTCAGATACGCAGTATTTT. Protein sequence: CASSFQGNSDTQYF. The V and J genes are TRBV5-4 and TRBJ2-3; tentatively, D is TRBD1 (5 bases). The CDR3 length is 14 residues. The ends were cut back, 2 bases at V and 4 bases at J, with 11 bases in the middle. Germline V lookup: CDR1 SGHNT, CDR2 YYREEE (reference sequence).

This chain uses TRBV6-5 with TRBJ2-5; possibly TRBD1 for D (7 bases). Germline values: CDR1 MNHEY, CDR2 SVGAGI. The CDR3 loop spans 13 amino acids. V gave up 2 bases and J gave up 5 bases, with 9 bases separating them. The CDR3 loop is CASSYPGGETQYF. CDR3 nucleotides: TGTGCCAGCAGTTACCCAGGGGGGGAGACCCAGTACTTC.

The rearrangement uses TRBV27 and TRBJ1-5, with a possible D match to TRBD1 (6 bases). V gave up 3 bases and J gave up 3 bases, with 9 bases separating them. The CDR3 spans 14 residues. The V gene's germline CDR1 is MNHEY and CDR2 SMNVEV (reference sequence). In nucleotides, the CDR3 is TGTGCCAGCAGTTTGAACAGGGTCAATCAGCCCCAGCATTTT. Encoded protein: CASSLNRVNQPQHF.

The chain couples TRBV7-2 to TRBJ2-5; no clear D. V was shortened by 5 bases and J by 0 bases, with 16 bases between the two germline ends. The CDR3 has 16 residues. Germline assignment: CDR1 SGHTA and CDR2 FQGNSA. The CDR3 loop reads CASSDVISSYQETQYF. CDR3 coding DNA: TGTGCCAGCAGCGACGTAATATCCTCTTACCAAGAGACCCAGTACTTC.

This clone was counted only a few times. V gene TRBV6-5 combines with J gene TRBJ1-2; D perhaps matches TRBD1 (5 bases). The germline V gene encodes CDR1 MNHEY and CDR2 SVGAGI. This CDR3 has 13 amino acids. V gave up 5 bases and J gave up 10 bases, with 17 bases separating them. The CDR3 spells CASSIGTTLDYTF. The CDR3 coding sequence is TGTGCCAGCAGTATTGGGACGACGCTTGACTACACCTTC.

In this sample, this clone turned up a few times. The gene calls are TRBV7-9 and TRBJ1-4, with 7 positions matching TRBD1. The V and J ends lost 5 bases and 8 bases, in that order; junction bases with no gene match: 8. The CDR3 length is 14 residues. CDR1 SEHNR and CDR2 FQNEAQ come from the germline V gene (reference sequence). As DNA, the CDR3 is TGTGCCAGCAGCCGACAGGGCGGTCCGGAAAAACTGTTTTTT. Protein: CASSRQGGPEKLFF.

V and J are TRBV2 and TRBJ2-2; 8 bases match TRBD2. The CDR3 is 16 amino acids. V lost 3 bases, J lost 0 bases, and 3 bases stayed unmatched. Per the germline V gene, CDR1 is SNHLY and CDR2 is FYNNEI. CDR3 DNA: TGTGCCAGCAGTGATCGCGGGGGGACGAACACCGGGGAGCTGTTTTTT. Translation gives CASSDRGGTNTGELFF.

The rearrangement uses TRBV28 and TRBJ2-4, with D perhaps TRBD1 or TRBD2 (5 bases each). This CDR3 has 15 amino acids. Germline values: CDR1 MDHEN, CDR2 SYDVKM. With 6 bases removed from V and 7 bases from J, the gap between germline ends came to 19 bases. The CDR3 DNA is TGTGCCAGCAGCCCCTTGAGGGGACGGGTCAACATTCAGTACTTC. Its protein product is CASSPLRGRVNIQYF. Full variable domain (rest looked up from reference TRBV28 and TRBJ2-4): DVKVTQSSRYLVKRTGEKVFLECVQDMDHENMFWYRQDPGLGLRLIYFSYDVKMKEKGDIPEGYSVSREKKERFSLILESASTNQTSMYLCASSPLRGRVNIQYFGAGTRLSVL.

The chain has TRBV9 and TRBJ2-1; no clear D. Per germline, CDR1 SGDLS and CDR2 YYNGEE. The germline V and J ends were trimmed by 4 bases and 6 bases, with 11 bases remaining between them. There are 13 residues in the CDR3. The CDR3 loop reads CASSPFAFNEQFF. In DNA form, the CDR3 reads TGTGCCAGCAGCCCCTTCGCGTTCAATGAGCAGTTCTTC.

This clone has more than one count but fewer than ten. CDR3 protein: CASSAANMNTEAFF. DNA for the CDR3: TGCGCCAGCTCCGCGGCAAATATGAACACTGAAGCTTTCTTT. The genes are TRBV10-1 and TRBJ1-1; D gene unclear. CDR3 length equals 14 residues. V was pared by 8 bases and J by 0 bases, with 13 bases between. Germline-derived CDR1 and CDR2 are WNHNN and SYGVQD (reference sequence).

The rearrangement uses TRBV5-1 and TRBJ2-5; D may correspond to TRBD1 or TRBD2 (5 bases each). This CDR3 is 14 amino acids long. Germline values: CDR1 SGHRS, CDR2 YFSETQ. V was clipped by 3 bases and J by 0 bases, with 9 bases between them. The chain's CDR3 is CASSSGTNQETQYF. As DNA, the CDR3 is TGCGCCAGCAGCTCCGGGACCAACCAAGAGACCCAGTACTTC.

Here the CDR3 DNA reads TGTGCCAGCAGTGTAAGGCTAGCGGGGCCAGAGCAGTTCTTC. As protein: CASSVRLAGPEQFF. J is TRBJ2-1 and V is TRBV2, with TRBD2 matching 9 bases. This CDR3 has 14 residues. From germline, CDR1 is SNHLY and CDR2 FYNNEI. The ends lost 4 bases at V and 10 bases at J; junction bases unmatched: 8. Full variable domain (missing parts from reference TRBV2 and TRBJ2-1): EPEVTQTPSHQVTQMGQEVILRCVPISNHLYFYWYRQILGQKVEFLVSFYNNEISEKSEIFDDQFSVERPDGSNFTLKIRSTKLEDSAMYFCASSVRLAGPEQFFGPGTRLTVL.

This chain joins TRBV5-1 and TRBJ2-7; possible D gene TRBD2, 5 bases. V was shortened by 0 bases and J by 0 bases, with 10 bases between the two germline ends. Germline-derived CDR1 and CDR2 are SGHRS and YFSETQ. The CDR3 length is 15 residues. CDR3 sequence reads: CASSLEGSDSYEQYF. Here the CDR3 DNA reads TGCGCCAGCAGCTTGGAGGGTAGCGACTCCTACGAGCAGTACTTC.

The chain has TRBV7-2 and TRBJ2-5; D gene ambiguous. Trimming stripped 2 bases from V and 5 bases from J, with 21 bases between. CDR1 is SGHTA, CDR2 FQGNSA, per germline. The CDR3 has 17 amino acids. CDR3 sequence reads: CASSLTSLGPVGETQYF. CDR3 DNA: TGTGCCAGCAGCTTAACCTCTTTAGGGCCGGTTGGGGAGACCCAGTACTTC.